The clone carrying this TCR beta chain was picked up many times. Described time point: newly diagnosed GD, antithyroid drugs for less than 3 months. RNA isolated from PBMCs was used to make the TCR library. Peripheral blood, at roughly 8.4 milliliters, went into EDTA tubes. For TCR beta, libraries came from iRepertoire HTBI primers and Arm-PCR of CDR3 regions. Using its own MiXCR run on the multiplex PCR reads, TCRdb lists one record per CDR3 protein. The sample carries about 460,000 distinct CDR3 sequences, roughly 15% recorded once. This entry belongs to a study of regulatory T cells in long-lasting Graves disease. Germline CDR1 is SNHLY and CDR2 is FYNNEI. V gave up 6 bases and J gave up 6 bases; unmatched junction bases: 4. The CDR3 runs 15 residues. This sample was also put to use in a study of T cells in Graves' hyperthyroidism and ophthalmopathy. That paper states: Patients aged 18 to 65 had newly diagnosed hyperthyroidism of under 2 months' duration.

The sample in question was peripheral blood mononuclear cells (PBMCs), obtained at new diagnosis, from a patient treated with antithyroid drugs. The clonotype originates from a woman between 50 and 59 years old with Graves disease. This chain connects TRBV2 to TRBJ2-1; 14 bases are a match to TRBD2. The DNA of the CDR3 is TGTGCCAGCAGATCAGGGACTAGCGGGAGCAATGAGCAGTTCTTC. This sequence encodes CASRSGTSGSNEQFF.